This paragraph covers one T cell receptor beta chain sequence. Its antigen is undetermined. The sample belongs to a study of cytomegalovirus exposure and HLA in healthy donors. Healthy bone marrow donors supplied every sample. While unrecorded immune exposures were likely, the donors were nominally healthy when sampled. The V segment lost 2 bases and the J segment 4 bases; nucleotides outside the gene matches: 8. Germline CDR1 is LGHNA and CDR2 is YSLEER. The length of the CDR3 is 17 residues. The primer mix had 60 Vbeta and 13 Jbeta primers. Some clones are missing from TCRdb's copy, which holds only in-frame ones; the method was immunoSEQ multiplex PCR. This sample has some 110,000 clones, with 73% found just once. Study-level findings and limits: Earlier analysis found most TCR beta V segments productive about 87% or about 30% of the time.

The receptor's source is a woman aged 30 to 39 in good health and CMV-seronegative. Sequenced sample: PBMCs. J is TRBJ2-2 and V is TRBV4-3, with 9 positions matching TRBD1. This CDR3 is CASSQFLGTGSTGELFF. The DNA for the CDR3 is TGCGCCAGCAGCCAATTTCTCGGGACAGGGAGCACCGGGGAGCTGTTTTTT.